This T cell receptor beta chain was profiled in a study of blood T cell repertoires in COVID-19 (TCRdb year 2020). About the study as a whole: Samples from collaborators originated in the United States, Italy and Spain and spanned both the acute and convalescent phases of COVID-19. The sample metadata nearly always contained a de-identified subject ID, COVID-19 status, age in years and sex. Samples were obtained from the ongoing ImmuneRACE study (first 160 participants) and from 1,200 or so subjects provided by 6 global collaborators. A freely available public database, intended as a resource for researchers studying the immune response to SARS-CoV-2, is where the repertoires were released. Where available, HLA class I and class II types were obtained from metadata supplied by the sample provider rather than from assay-based typing. The prospective study material was composed of cDNA or gDNA derived from T cells, B-cell-depleted T cells, or PBMCs. Subjects who had been exposed to COVID-19, were actively infected with it, or had recovered from it provided the deeply sampled blood TCRbeta repertoires that made up the dataset. The research as a whole found: Clinical and demographic metadata were provided uncurated, with the amount varying by source and participant.

Whole blood was collected in K2EDTA tubes by collaborating institutions according to the institutions' own protocols. For TCRbeta analysis, collaborators shipped samples as frozen whole blood, isolated PBMCs, or DNA extracted from either of those sample types. The immunoSEQ Assay, a bias-controlled multiplex PCR, was used to amplify TCRbeta CDR3 regions from genomic DNA. In the paper's pipeline: The number of nucleated cells in each sample was estimated from the amplification of reference gene primers within the assay. Sequence reads were collapsed and filtered to measure the absolute abundance of every unique TCRbeta CDR3 rearrangement. For each sample, productive Simpson clonality was calculated by taking the square root of Simpson's diversity index across productive rearrangements. TCRdb holds this immuneACCESS table with in-frame rearrangements only. Some clones are missing; in checked studies, unresolved V genes explain under half, and the rest has no known cause. D and trimming come from the DNA, and the V and J calls and clone size come from that table. Present in this sample are 50,000 to 60,000 clones, under 85% of which were seen just once. The top ten constitute around 15% of the sample.

Details on this clone: Its specific antigen is unknown. No much larger clonotype is one base removed from it; base qualities were not supplied.

The source is a man aged 40-55 years with acute or convalescent COVID-19. Sequencing input: peripheral blood.

The sequenced DNA is TGCGCCAGCAGCTTGGGACCGGGGAATACGCAGTATTTT. Translated, it gives CASSLGPGNTQYF. The chain joins TRBV5-1 to TRBJ2-3; a tentative D call is TRBD2 (5 bases match). V gives up 0 bases and J gives up 7 bases, and the segment between their germline ends measures 9 bases. Its CDR3 holds 13 amino acids, cysteine through phenylalanine. Only the CDR3 portion is preserved as DNA: 39 bases, with reading frame beginning at the first base. The germline V gene specifies SGHRS as CDR1 and YFSETQ as CDR2.